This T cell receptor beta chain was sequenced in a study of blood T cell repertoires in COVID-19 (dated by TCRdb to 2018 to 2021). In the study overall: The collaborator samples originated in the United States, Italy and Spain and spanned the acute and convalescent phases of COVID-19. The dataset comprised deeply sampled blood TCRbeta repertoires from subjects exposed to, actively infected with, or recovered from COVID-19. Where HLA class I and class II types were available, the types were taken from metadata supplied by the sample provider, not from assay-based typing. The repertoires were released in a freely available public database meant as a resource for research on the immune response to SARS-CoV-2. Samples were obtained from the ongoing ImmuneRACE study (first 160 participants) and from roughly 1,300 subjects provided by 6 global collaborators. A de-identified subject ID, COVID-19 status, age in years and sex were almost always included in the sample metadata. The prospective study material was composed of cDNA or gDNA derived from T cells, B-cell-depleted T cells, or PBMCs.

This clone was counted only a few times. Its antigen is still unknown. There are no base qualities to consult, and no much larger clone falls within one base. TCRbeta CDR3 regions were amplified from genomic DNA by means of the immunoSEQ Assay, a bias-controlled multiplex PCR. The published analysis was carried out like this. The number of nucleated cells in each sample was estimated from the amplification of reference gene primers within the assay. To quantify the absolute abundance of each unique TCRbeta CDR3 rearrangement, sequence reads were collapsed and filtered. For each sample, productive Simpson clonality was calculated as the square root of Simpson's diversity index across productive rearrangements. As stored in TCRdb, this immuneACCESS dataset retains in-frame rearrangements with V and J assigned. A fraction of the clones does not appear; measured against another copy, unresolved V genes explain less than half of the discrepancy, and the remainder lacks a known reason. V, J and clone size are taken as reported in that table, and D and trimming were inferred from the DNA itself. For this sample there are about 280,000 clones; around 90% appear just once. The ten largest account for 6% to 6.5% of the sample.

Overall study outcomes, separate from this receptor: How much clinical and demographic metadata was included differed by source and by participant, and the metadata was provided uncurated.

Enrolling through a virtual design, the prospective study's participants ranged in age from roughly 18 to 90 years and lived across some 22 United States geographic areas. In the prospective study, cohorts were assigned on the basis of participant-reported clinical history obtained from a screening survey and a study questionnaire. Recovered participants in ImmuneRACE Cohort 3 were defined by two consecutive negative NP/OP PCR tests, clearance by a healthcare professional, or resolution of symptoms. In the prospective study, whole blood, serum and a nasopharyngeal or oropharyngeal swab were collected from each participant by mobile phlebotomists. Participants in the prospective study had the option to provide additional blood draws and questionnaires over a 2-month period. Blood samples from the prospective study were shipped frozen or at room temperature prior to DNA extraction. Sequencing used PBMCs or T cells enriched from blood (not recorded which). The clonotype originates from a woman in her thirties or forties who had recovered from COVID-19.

The DNA reads as follows: TGTGCCAGTGGAAGGACAGGTTGGGAGCAGTTCTTC. It codes for CASGRTGWEQFF. The rearrangement joined TRBV19 to TRBJ2-1, and TRBD1 aligns with 7 junction nucleotides. CDR3 length: 12 amino acids, cysteine to phenylalanine. Of all the DNA, just the CDR3 is kept, 36 bases in frame from base 1. Here V drops 8 bases and J drops 10 bases, and the junction holds 8 bases not matched to any gene. The germline V gene (reference sequence) sets CDR1 to LNHDA and CDR2 to SQIVND.